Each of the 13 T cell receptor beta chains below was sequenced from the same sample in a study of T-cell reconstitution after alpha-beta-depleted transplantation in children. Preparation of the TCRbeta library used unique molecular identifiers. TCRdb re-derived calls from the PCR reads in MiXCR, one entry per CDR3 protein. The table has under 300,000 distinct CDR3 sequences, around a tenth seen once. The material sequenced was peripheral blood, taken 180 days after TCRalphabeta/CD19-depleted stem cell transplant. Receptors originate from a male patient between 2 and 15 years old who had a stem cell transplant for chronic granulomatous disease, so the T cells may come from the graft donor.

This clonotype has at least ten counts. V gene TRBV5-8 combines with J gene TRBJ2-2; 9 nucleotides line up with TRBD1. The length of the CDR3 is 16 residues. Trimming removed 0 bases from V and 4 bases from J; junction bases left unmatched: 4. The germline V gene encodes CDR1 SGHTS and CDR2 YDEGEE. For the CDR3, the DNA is TGTGCCAGCAGCTTGGGGACAGGGGCGGGCACCGGGGAGCTGTTTTTT. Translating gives CASSLGTGAGTGELFF.

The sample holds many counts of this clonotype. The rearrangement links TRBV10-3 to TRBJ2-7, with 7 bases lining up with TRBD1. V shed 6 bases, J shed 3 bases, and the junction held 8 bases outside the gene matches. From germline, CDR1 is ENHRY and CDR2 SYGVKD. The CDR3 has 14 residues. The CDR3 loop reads CAIRAPGTVYEQYF. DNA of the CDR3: TGTGCCATCAGAGCCCCCGGGACAGTCTACGAGCAGTACTTC.

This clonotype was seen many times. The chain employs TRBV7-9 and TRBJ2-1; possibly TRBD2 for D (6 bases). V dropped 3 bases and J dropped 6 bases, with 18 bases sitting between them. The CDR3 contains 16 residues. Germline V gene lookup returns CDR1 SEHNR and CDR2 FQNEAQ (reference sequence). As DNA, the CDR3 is TGTGCCAGCAGCTTTGTCCCGGGAGAGTCCGCCAATGAGCAGTTCTTC. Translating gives CASSFVPGESANEQFF.

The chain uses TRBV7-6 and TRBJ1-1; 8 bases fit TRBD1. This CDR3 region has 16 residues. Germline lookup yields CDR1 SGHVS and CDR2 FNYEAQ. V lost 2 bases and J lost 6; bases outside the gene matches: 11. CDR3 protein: CASSLLLTGGNSEAFF. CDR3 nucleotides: TGTGCCAGCAGCTTACTATTAACAGGGGGTAACTCTGAAGCTTTCTTT.

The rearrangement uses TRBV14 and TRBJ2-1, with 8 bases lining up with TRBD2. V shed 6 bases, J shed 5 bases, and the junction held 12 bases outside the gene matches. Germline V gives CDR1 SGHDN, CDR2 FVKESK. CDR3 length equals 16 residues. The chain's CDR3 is CASRRNSGIDNNEQFF. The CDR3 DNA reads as TGTGCCAGCAGGCGAAATAGCGGGATAGATAACAATGAGCAGTTCTTC. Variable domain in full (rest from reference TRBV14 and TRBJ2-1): EAGVTQFPSHSVIEKGQTVTLRCDPISGHDNLYWYRRVMGKEIKFLLHFVKESKQDESGMPNNRFLAERTGGTYSTLKVQPAELEDSGVYFCASRRNSGIDNNEQFFGPGTRLTVL.

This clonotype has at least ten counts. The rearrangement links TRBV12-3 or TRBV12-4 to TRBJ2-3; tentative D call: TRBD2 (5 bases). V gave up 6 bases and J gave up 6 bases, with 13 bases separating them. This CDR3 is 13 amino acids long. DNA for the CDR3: TGTGCCAGCAGCAACGGAGGCTCGGATACGCAGTATTTT. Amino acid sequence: CASSNGGSDTQYF.

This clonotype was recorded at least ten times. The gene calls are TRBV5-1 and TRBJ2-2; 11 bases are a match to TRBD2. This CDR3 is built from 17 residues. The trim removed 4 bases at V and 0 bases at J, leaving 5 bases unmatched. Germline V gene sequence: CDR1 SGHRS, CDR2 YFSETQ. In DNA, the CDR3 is TGCGCCAGCAGCATGACTAGCGGGGCGACGAACACCGGGGAGCTGTTTTTT. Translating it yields CASSMTSGATNTGELFF.

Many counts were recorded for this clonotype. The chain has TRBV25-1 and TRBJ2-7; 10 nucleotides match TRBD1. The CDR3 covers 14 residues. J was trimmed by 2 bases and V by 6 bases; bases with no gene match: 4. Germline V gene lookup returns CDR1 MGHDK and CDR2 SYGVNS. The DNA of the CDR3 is TGTGCCAGCAGGAGGACAGGGGGTACCTACGAGCAGTACTTC. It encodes CASRRTGGTYEQYF.

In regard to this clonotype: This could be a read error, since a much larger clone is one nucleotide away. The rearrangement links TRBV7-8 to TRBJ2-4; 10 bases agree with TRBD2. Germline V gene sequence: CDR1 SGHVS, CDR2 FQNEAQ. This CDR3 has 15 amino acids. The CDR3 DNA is TGTGCCAGCGGCTTAGGAGGGACTAGCGAGAGCATTCAGTACTTC. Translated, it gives CASGLGGTSESIQYF. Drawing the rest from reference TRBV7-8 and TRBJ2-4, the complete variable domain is GAGVSQSPRYKVAKRGQDVALRCDPISGHVSLFWYQQALGQGPEFLTYFQNEAQLDKSGLPSDRFFAERPEGSVSTLKIQRTQQEDSAVYLCASGLGGTSESIQYFGAGTRLSVL.

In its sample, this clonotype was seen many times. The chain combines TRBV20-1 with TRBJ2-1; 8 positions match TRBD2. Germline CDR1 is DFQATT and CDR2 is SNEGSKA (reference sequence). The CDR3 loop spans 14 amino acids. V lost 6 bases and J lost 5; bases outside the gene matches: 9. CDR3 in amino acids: CSAPPGLADNEQFF. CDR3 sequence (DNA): TGCAGTGCCCCTCCCGGACTAGCTGACAATGAGCAGTTCTTC.

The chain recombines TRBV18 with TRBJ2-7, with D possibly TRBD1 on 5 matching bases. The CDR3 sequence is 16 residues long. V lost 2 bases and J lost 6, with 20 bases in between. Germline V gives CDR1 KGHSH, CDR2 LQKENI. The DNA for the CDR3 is TGTGCCAGCTCACCAGATTGCAGGGTCTGTCATGGCGAGCAGTACTTC. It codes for CASSPDCRVCHGEQYF.

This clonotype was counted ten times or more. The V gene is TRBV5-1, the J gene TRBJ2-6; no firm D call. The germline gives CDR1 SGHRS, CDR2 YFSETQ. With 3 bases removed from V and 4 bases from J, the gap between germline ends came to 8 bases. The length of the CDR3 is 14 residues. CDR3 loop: CASSWEAGANVLTF. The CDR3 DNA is TGCGCCAGCAGCTGGGAAGCCGGGGCCAACGTCCTGACTTTC.

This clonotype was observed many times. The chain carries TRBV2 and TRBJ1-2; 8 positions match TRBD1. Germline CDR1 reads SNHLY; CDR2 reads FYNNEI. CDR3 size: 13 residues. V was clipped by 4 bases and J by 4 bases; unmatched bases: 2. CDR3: CASSGGQGYGYTF. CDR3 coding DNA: TGTGCCAGCAGTGGTGGACAGGGCTATGGCTACACCTTC.